The sequence of this TCR beta chain was determined in a study of response to subunit inactivated influenza vaccine. One entry per CDR3 protein results from TCRdb running MiXCR on the RT-PCR reads. The data contain more than 200,000 distinct CDR3 sequences, 12% of them singletons. Between the trimmed V and J ends, which lost 2 bases and 2 bases, there was a span of 7 bases. The CDR3 is made up of 14 amino acids. Germline V lookup: CDR1 MNHEY, CDR2 SVGAGI. Points from the study as a whole: Authors suggested each seasonal influenza vaccination recruits few new T cells.

This clonotype was detected only a few times. Its target is not known. The sample was non-naive T cells sorted from PBMCs, taken 14 days before vaccination. The chain employs TRBV6-5 and TRBJ1-3; D gene ambiguous. This TCR derives from a man aged 50 or older who received an inactivated influenza vaccine. The CDR3 reads CASSYGSPGNTIYF. The CDR3 DNA is TGTGCCAGCAGTTACGGGTCGCCTGGAAACACCATATATTTT.